The 17 T cell receptor beta chains listed next were all sequenced from one sample in a study of cytomegalovirus exposure and HLA in healthy donors listed by TCRdb under 2017. Receptors were amplified or captured by the immunoSEQ multiplex PCR assay. A mixture of 60 forward primers for TCR Vbeta segments and 13 reverse primers for TCR Jbeta segments was used in the multiplex PCR. This immuneACCESS table, as held by TCRdb, lists in-frame sequences with V and J called but not all clones. Of the missing ones, under half trace to an unresolved V gene in checked studies; the others have no known cause. Counted in this sample were more than 50,000 clones; around 86% of them appeared once. The ten largest make up about 10% of the sample. Sample: PBMCs. Receptors originate from a female donor in good health and CMV-seronegative.

This CDR3 is CASSLGAGDTDTQYF. The CDR3 coding sequence is TGTGCCAGCAGCTTAGGGGCGGGGGACACAGATACGCAGTATTTT. The chain joins TRBV7-9 to TRBJ2-3; the match to TRBD2 covers 7 bases. CDR3 length: 15 residues. After removal of 1 base from V and 2 bases from J, the junction contained 3 bases not matched to a gene. Per germline, CDR1 SEHNR and CDR2 FQNEAQ (reference sequence).

This clone was found once. The V gene is TRBV6-1, the J gene TRBJ2-7; D unclear. Looked up from germline, CDR1 is MNHNS and CDR2 is SASEGT. V lost 9 bases and J 2 bases, leaving 11 bases between the germline ends. This CDR3 spans 12 amino acids. CDR3 in DNA: TGTGCCAGTACTATAACTCCCTACGAGCAGTACTTC. Protein sequence: CASTITPYEQYF.

This chain joins TRBV30 and TRBJ2-4; tentatively, D is TRBD2 (6 bases). Germline values: CDR1 GTSNPN, CDR2 SVGIG (reference sequence). The CDR3 length is 15 residues. Trimming pared 0 bases from V and 3 bases from J, leaving 12 bases between. The CDR3 DNA is TGTGCCTGGAGTGTACCCAGGGAGGTCAAAAACATTCAGTACTTC. Translating gives CAWSVPREVKNIQYF.

This rearrangement joins TRBV18 to TRBJ2-1; D remains unclear. This CDR3 is built from 12 residues. Germline lookup yields CDR1 KGHSH and CDR2 LQKENI. Trimming shortened V by 3 bases and J by 10 bases, and 10 bases separated the two germline ends. The CDR3 region has the DNA TGTGCCAGCTCACCTACGCTACTCGAGCAGTTCTTC. It translates to CASSPTLLEQFF.

The chain is built from TRBV29-1 and TRBJ2-2; 12 bases match TRBD2. J was trimmed by 8 bases and V by 7 bases; bases with no gene match: 11. Germline values: CDR1 SQVTM, CDR2 ANQGSEA. This CDR3 has 15 residues. In nucleotides, the CDR3 is TGCAGCGCAAGTGAAGGACTAGCGGGAACGGGGGAGCTGTTTTTT. Its translation is CSASEGLAGTGELFF.

The chain joins TRBV10-2 to TRBJ2-5; tentatively, D is TRBD1 (6 bases). The CDR3 runs 13 residues. The V end was cut by 4 bases, the J end by 5 bases, with 11 bases between. CDR1 and CDR2 from the germline V gene are WSHSY and SAAADI. CDR3 amino acids: CASSGGLGETQYF. The CDR3, as DNA: TGCGCCAGCAGTGGGGGGCTGGGGGAGACCCAGTACTTC.

The V call is TRBV7-9, the J call TRBJ1-1; no clear D gene. The CDR3 spans 12 residues. The V end was cut by 3 bases, the J end by 8 bases, with 10 bases between. Germline lookup yields CDR1 SEHNR and CDR2 FQNEAQ (reference sequence). The CDR3 bases are TGTGCCAGCAGCTTCGAGTACAGAGAAGCTTTCTTT. Encoded protein: CASSFEYREAFF.

The V gene is TRBV28, the J gene TRBJ2-3; 9 nucleotides agree with TRBD1. The trim removed 5 bases at V and 6 bases at J, leaving 12 bases unmatched. There are 16 residues in the CDR3. Germline-derived CDR1 and CDR2 are MDHEN and SYDVKM. The DNA of the CDR3 is TGTGCCAGCAGTCCGACCGGGACAGGGAGCGTGGATACGCAGTATTTT. Its protein is CASSPTGTGSVDTQYF.

The chain links TRBV6-5 to TRBJ1-1; D perhaps matches TRBD1 (6 bases). Germline lookup yields CDR1 MNHEY and CDR2 SVGAGI. CDR3 length: 15 amino acids. V was cut by 4 bases and J by 5 bases, with 17 bases left in between. The CDR3 DNA reads TGTGCCAGCAGTTTTTTAGGGACGAGGGGGACTGAAGCTTTCTTT. This codes for CASSFLGTRGTEAFF.

This clone showed up just once. The chain links TRBV5-6 to TRBJ2-6, with 7 bases that match TRBD1. Trimming at V came to 4 bases and at J to 2 bases, leaving 12 bases not matched to a gene. The CDR3 is 18 residues long. CDR1 and CDR2 from the germline V gene are SGHDT and YYEEEE. The CDR3 bases are TGTGCCAGCAGCGCCCCCGGGACAGAAACCCCTGGGGCCAACGTCCTGACTTTC. Translated: CASSAPGTETPGANVLTF.

The chain combines TRBV21-1 with TRBJ2-7; TRBD1 is taken as the D call from the table, unchecked against the DNA. TRBV21-1 is an annotated pseudogene. The CDR3 has 15 residues. Here the CDR3 reads CASSKQDREERAQYF. The CDR3 DNA follows: TGTGCCAGCAGCAAACAGGACAGGGAGGAACGCGCGCAGTACTTC.

This clone was recorded only once. The chain employs TRBV19 and TRBJ1-3; D not certain. Trimming took 5 bases from V and 0 from J, leaving 11 bases between them. CDR1 LNHDA and CDR2 SQIVND come from the germline V gene (reference sequence). The CDR3 runs to 15 residues. The chain's CDR3 is CASSRGVPSGNTIYF. CDR3 in DNA: TGTGCCAGTAGTCGGGGAGTACCCTCTGGAAACACCATATATTTT.

V and J are TRBV28 and TRBJ2-7, with 10 bases identical to TRBD1. The CDR3 is 13 amino acids. The trim removed 5 bases at V and 10 bases at J, leaving 8 bases unmatched. CDR1 is MDHEN and CDR2 is SYDVKM in the germline V gene. The CDR3 DNA reads TGTGCCAGCAGTGTACCGGGACAGGGGAACCAGTACTTC. This sequence encodes CASSVPGQGNQYF.

With regard to this clone: Other DNA sequences in the sample encode the same CDR3. The rearrangement uses TRBV6-5 and TRBJ2-7; D might be TRBD1 (6 bases). This CDR3 has 14 amino acids. The V and J ends lost 5 bases and 0 bases respectively, with 11 bases between them. The V gene's germline CDR1 is MNHEY and CDR2 SVGAGI. CDR3 residues: CASSRTASSYEQYF. Here the CDR3 DNA reads TGTGCCAGCAGTAGGACAGCTTCCTCCTACGAGCAGTACTTC.

V gene TRBV28 combines with J gene TRBJ2-1, with 7 bases aligning to TRBD2. Germline CDR1 is MDHEN and CDR2 is SYDVKM. V dropped 6 bases and J dropped 0; count of bases not matched to a gene: 8. CDR3 length: 16 amino acids. The CDR3 DNA reads as TGTGCCAGCAGCCCGGGTGGCGGGAGCTCCTACAATGAGCAGTTCTTC. Translating gives CASSPGGGSSYNEQFF.

This clone occurred once. The rearrangement joins TRBV13 to TRBJ2-3, with TRBD1 matching 7 bases. The V segment lost 3 bases and the J segment 6 bases; nucleotides outside the gene matches: 9. CDR3 length equals 15 residues. Germline V gene lookup returns CDR1 PRHDT and CDR2 FYEKMQ (reference sequence). CDR3 region: CASSFGQGVSDTQYF. For the CDR3, the DNA is TGTGCCAGCAGCTTTGGGCAGGGGGTGAGTGATACGCAGTATTTT.

V is TRBV19 and J is TRBJ1-2; D remains ambiguous. CDR1 LNHDA and CDR2 SQIVND come from the germline V gene (reference sequence). Trimming cost V 4 bases and J 8 bases, with 20 bases left between them. The CDR3 covers 15 residues. The CDR3 DNA follows: TGTGCCAGTAGTACCGGCGGATCCTTCCTCCAGGGCTACACCTTC. Protein product: CASSTGGSFLQGYTF.